This T cell receptor beta chain was recorded in a study of CD8+ T cells in alopecia areata. Study-wide findings and caveats: Under tofacitinib, numerous expanded lesional clonotypes remained detectable in scalp and blood.

With respect to this clone: Its cognate antigen is unknown.

The CDR3 totals 13 residues. V lost 1 base and J lost 9, with 9 bases in between. CDR1 MGHRA and CDR2 YSYEKL come from the germline V gene. Stated treatment: oral pan-JAK inhibitor, 5-10 mg twice daily. Extracted RNA was reverse transcribed, and the resulting cDNA served as sequencing template. Measured with immunoSEQ multiplex PCR; TCRdb has only the in-frame clones, and not every one. In the table there are tens of thousands of clones, about 43% of which are singletons. The receptor was isolated from a human donor with alopecia areata. Sequenced here: CD8+ T cells sorted from blood, sampled at approximately week 37, from a patient treated with tofacitinib. The V and J genes are TRBV4-1 and TRBJ2-2; tentatively, D is TRBD2 (6 bases). CDR3 loop: CASSQGGRRELFF. The CDR3 DNA is TGCGCCAGCAGCCAAGGGGGGAGGCGGGAGCTGTTTTTT.